The entry below describes one TCR beta chain. Between the trimmed V and J ends, which lost 0 bases and 0 bases, there was a span of 10 bases. The CDR3 runs 15 residues. Germline V lookup: CDR1 SGHRS, CDR2 YFSETQ. Original data processing: The authors estimated nucleated cell counts from reference gene primer amplification. TCRdb's copy holds only in-frame clones and misses some; the assay was immunoSEQ multiplex PCR. That table gives V, J and clone size, and the DNA gave D and trimming. The table includes under 95,000 clones, roughly 77% detected once. This record belongs to a study of blood T cell repertoires in COVID-19. Study as a whole: Sites in the United States, Italy and Spain provided acute and convalescent COVID-19 samples. In each case, the material was cDNA or gDNA derived from T cells, B-cell-depleted T cells, or PBMCs.

The clonotype was recovered from a man aged 50-60 years with active or convalescent COVID-19. The chain is built from TRBV5-1 and TRBJ2-7, with D unresolved. Sample: peripheral blood. The CDR3 protein is CASSLDGSSSYEQYF. The CDR3 region has the DNA TGCGCCAGCAGCTTGGATGGCTCAAGCTCCTACGAGCAGTACTTC.